This TCR beta chain was retrieved from a study of blood T cell repertoires in COVID-19. Across the whole study: T cells, B-cell-depleted T cells, or PBMCs provided the cDNA or gDNA that served as material.

Living in about two dozen US areas, the participants were between roughly 18 and 89 years of age. Participants had their cohort set by participant-reported clinical history. Recovery among Cohort 3 donors was established by two negative PCRs, clearance, or symptom resolution. The CDR3 has 14 residues. V trimming: 6 bases; J trimming: 7 bases; junction bases outside the gene matches: 7. Germline V gene data show CDR1 as MDHEN and CDR2 as SYDVKM. Here immunoSEQ multiplex PCR was the method, and the copy in TCRdb shows in-frame clones only, minus some. The sample gives more than 300,000 clones, 86% of which show up once; around 4.6% is in the top ten.

The source is a young man who had recovered from COVID-19. The specimen was PBMCs or T cells enriched from blood (not recorded which). V is TRBV28 and J is TRBJ1-5; 9 nucleotides line up with TRBD1. The DNA for the CDR3 is TGTGCCAGCAGACGGACAGGGGACAGCCAGCCCCAGCATTTT. Residues: CASRRTGDSQPQHF.